This T cell receptor (beta chain) was found in a study of T-cell reconstitution after alpha-beta-depleted transplantation in children listed by TCRdb under 2016. Describing the broader study: T-cell immune reconstitution after TCRalphabeta/CD19-depleted allogeneic hematopoietic cell transplantation in children was quantitatively tracked in the study by means of TCR repertoire profiling.

Overall study results and their limits: The apparently early alphabetaT-cell count recovery about two months after transplant was reportedly dependent on only several hundred rapidly expanded clones derived from non-depleted graft cells. In some patients, the high TCRbeta diversity seen at day 60 was put down to recipient T cells and intrathymic progenitors that had survived conditioning. Hyperexpanded clone frequencies declined over subsequent months; after one year, T-cell counts and TCRbeta diversity were mostly attributed to newly produced T cells.

CDR1 and CDR2 are drawn from the germline V gene (reference sequence): DFQATT, SNEGSKA. Reading from cysteine to phenylalanine, the CDR3 counts 14 amino acids. CDR3 DNA only is kept here, 42 bases in frame from base 1. The germline V end is reduced by 1 base and the J end by 3 bases; junction bases left unmatched: 5. Interpreted using the paper, the treatment or condition label stands for: allogeneic hematopoietic cell transplantation with graft depleted of TCRalphabeta T cells and CD19 B cells. The children who served as transplant recipients had been given grafts of TCRalphabeta/CD19-depleted allogeneic hematopoietic cells. The protocol used for the library was PCR. Reads for this sample came from an Illumina HiSeq 2500. TCR library preparation used molecular barcoding, with unique molecular identifiers applied to normalize quantification of the TCRbeta repertoire. TCRdb trimmed public reads at Q25 via fastp, called clones via MiXCR and kept in-frame beta chains. A single entry per CDR3 protein holds the most common genes and DNA from its merged rows. The sample has just over 950,000 distinct CDR3 sequences on record, about 26% of them singletons. The top ten clonotypes cover around 30% of the sample.

The table lists this clonotype with a few counts. Its binding antigen is unknown. Qualities for individual bases were not recorded, and no much larger clone is one base off. The chain joins TRBV20-1 to TRBJ2-7, with 8 bases aligning to TRBD2. This specimen consisted of PBMCs, mostly from graft donor cells, obtained 360 days after TCRalphabeta/CD19-depleted stem cell transplant. This clonotype was obtained from a boy in the first two years of life who had a stem cell transplant for SCID, so the T cells may come from the graft donor. The CDR3 region has the sequence CSARVRTSLYEQYF. In nucleotides, the sequence is TGCAGTGCTAGAGTTAGGACTAGCCTCTACGAGCAGTACTTC.